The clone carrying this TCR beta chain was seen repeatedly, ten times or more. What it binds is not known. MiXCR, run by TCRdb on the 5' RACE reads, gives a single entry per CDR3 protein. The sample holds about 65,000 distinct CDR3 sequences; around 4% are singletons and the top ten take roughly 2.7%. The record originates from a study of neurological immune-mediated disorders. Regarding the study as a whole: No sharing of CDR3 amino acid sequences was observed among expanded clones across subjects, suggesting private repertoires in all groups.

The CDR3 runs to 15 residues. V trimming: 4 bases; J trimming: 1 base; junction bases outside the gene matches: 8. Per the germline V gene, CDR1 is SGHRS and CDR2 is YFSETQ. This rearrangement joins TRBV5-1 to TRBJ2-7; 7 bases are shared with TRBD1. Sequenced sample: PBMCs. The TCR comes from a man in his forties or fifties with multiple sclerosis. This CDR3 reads CASSGGTVDSYEQYF. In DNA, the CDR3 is TGCGCCAGCAGCGGTGGGACAGTTGATTCCTACGAGCAGTACTTC.